This T cell receptor beta chain appears in the sequencing data of a study of Tregs in tolerant kidney transplant recipients. Study results and limitations: Biological reproducibility was not directly addressed in this study.

This clone is a singleton in its sample. Its antigen is as yet unknown. Only in-frame clones appear in the TCRdb table, and some are missing; sequencing was by immunoSEQ multiplex PCR. The sample has more than 95,000 clones, about 91% seen once. CDR1 SGHVS and CDR2 FQNEAQ come from the germline V gene. This CDR3 region has 17 residues. Trimming left V 1 base short and J 0 bases short, with 16 bases between. Sequencing was performed on CD4+ T cells from blood. The chain links TRBV7-8 to TRBJ2-7; TRBD2 might be the D (7 bases). This receptor was identified in a human donor in good health. CDR3 nucleotides: TGTGCCAGCAGCTTAGGTATTGGGGGGGCCAACTCCTACGAGCAGTACTTC. This gives the protein CASSLGIGGANSYEQYF.